This T cell receptor beta chain emerged from a study of blood T cell repertoires in COVID-19. Produced via immunoSEQ multiplex PCR; TCRdb's table is partial and in-frame only. The sample carries 100,000 to 120,000 clones, about four fifths recorded once. Trimming took 0 bases from V and 5 from J; bases not matched to a gene: 7. There are 16 residues in the CDR3. CDR1 is LGHNA, CDR2 YSLEER, per germline. The material sequenced was peripheral blood. This chain uses TRBV4-3 with TRBJ1-1; 9 bases are a match to TRBD1. The receptor's source is a woman aged 55-69 years with acute or convalescent COVID-19. The CDR3 sequence: CASSQDSNRGRTEAFF. The CDR3 DNA reads as TGCGCCAGCAGCCAAGACTCAAACAGGGGGCGGACTGAAGCTTTCTTT.